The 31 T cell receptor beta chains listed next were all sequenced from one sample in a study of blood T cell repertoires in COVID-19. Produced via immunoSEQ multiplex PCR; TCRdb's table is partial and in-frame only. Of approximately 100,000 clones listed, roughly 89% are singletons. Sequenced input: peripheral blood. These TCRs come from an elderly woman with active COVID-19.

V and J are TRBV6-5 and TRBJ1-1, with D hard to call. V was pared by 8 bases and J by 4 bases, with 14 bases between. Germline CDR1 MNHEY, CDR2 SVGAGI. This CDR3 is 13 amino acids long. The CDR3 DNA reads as TGTGCCAGCGCCTTCCGGGAGGCCACTGAAGCTTTCTTT. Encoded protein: CASAFREATEAFF.

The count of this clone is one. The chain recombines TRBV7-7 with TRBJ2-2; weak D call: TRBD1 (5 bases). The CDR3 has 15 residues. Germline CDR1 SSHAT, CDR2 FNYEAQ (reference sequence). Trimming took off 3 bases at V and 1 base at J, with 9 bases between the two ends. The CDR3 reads CASSLGLGNTGELFF. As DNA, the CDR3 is TGTGCCAGCAGCTTGGGGCTGGGGAACACCGGGGAGCTGTTTTTT.

The CDR3 coding sequence is TGTGCCAGCAGCTTCGCCCCCACTGGAGCGGGCCTATCCTACAATGAGCAGTTCTTC. It encodes CASSFAPTGAGLSYNEQFF. The chain employs TRBV5-5 and TRBJ2-1, with D tentatively TRBD2 (6 bases). Germline V gives CDR1 SGHKS, CDR2 YYEKEE (reference sequence). The CDR3 has 19 amino acids. With 2 bases removed from V and 1 base from J, the gap between germline ends came to 22 bases.

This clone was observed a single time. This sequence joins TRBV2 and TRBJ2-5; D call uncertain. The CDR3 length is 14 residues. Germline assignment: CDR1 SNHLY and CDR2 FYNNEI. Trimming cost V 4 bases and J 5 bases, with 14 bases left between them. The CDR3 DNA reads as TGTGCCAGCAGTGGATCGGTCCGGCGGGAGACCCAGTACTTC. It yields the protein CASSGSVRRETQYF.

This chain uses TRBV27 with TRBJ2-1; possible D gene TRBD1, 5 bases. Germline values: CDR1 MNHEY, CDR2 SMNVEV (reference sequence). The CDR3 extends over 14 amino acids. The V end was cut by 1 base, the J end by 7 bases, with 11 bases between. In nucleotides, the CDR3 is TGTGCCAGCAGTTTATTGGGGCCGGGTAATGAGCAGTTCTTC. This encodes CASSLLGPGNEQFF.

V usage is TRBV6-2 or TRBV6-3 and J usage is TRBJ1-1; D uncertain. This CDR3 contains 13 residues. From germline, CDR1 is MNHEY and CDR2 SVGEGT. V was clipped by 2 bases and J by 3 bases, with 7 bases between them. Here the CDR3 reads CASSYERDTEAFF. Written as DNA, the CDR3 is TGTGCCAGCAGTTACGAGAGGGACACTGAAGCTTTCTTT.

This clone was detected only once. The CDR3 DNA sequence: TGTGCCAGCAGCGCCAAACCGGGACTAGCGACCCCAAATGAGCAGTTCTTC. This encodes CASSAKPGLATPNEQFF. The rearrangement links TRBV21-1 to TRBJ2-1; the table assigns TRBD2, which was not confirmed against the DNA. TRBV21-1 is annotated as a pseudogene. The CDR3 sequence is 17 residues long.

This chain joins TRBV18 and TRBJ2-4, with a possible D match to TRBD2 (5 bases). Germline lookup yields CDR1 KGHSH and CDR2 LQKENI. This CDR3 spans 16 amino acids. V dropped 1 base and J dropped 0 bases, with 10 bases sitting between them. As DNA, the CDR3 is TGTGCCAGCTCACCACAGGGAGTTCAAGCCAAAAACATTCAGTACTTC. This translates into CASSPQGVQAKNIQYF.

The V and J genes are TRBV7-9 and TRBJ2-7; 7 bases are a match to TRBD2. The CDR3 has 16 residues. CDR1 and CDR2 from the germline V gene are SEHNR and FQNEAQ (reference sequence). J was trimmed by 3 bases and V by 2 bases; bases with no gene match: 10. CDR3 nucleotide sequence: TGTGCCAGCAGCTTAAGGGGCGGTGGACTAGACTACGAGCAGTACTTC. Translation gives CASSLRGGGLDYEQYF.

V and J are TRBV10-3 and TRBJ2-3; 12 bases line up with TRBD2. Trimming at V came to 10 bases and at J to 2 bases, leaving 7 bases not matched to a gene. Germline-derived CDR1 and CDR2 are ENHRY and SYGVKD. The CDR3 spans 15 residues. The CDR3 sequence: CASRLAGEITDTQYF. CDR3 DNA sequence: TGTGCCAGCCGACTAGCGGGAGAGATCACAGATACGCAGTATTTT.

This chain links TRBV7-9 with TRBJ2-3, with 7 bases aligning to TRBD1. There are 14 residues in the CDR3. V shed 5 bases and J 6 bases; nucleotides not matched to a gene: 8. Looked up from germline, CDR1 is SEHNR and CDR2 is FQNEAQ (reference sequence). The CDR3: CASSLSQGVDTQYF. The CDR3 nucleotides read TGTGCCAGCAGCCTCAGTCAGGGGGTCGATACGCAGTATTTT.

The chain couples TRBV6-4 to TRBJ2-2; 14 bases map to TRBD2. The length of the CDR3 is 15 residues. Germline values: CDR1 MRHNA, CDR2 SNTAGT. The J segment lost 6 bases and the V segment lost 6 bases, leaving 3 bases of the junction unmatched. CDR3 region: CASSGLAGGAGELFF. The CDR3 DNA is TGTGCCAGCAGCGGACTAGCGGGAGGCGCCGGGGAGCTGTTTTTT.

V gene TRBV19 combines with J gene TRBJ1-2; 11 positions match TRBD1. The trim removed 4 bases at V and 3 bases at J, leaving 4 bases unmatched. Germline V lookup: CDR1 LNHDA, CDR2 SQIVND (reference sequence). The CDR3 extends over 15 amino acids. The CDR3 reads CASSTPGQGDYGYTF. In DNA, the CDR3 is TGTGCCAGTAGTACGCCGGGACAGGGGGACTATGGCTACACCTTC.

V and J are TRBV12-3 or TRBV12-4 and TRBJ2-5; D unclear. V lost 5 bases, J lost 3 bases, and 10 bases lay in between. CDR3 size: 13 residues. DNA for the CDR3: TGTGCCAGCAGTCAATACAGAAAAGAGACCCAGTACTTC. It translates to CASSQYRKETQYF.

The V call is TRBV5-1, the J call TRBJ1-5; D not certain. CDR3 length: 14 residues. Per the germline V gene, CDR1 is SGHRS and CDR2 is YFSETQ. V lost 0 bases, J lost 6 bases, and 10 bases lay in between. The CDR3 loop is CASSLAPSGQPQHF. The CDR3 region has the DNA TGCGCCAGCAGCTTGGCTCCATCAGGTCAGCCCCAGCATTTT.

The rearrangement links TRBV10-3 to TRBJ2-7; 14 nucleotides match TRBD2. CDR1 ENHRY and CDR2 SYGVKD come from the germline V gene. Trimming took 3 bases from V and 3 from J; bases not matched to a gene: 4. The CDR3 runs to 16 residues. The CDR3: CAISDTGTSGSYEQYF. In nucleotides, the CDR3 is TGTGCCATCAGTGATACCGGGACTAGCGGGAGCTACGAGCAGTACTTC.

The CDR3 nucleotides are TGTGCCAGCAGTGTGGGACCGAGGGAGGGCCAAGATACGCAGTATTTT. Amino acid sequence: CASSVGPREGQDTQYF. V is TRBV6-1 and J is TRBJ2-3; 7 nucleotides agree with TRBD2. Germline V lookup: CDR1 MNHNS, CDR2 SASEGT. This CDR3 comprises 16 residues. Trimming removed 4 bases from V and 5 bases from J; junction bases left unmatched: 12.

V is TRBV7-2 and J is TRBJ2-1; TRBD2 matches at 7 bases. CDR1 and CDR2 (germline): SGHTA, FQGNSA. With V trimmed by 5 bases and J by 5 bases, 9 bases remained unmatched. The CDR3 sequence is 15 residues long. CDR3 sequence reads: CASSVTSVLNNEQFF. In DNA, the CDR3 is TGTGCCAGCAGCGTCACTAGCGTACTTAACAATGAGCAGTTCTTC.

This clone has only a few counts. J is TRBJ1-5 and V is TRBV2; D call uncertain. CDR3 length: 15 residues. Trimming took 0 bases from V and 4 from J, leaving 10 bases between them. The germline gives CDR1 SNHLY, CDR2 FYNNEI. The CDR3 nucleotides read TGTGCCAGCAGTGAAGCCCCGGGGAGGAATCAGCCCCAGCATTTT. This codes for CASSEAPGRNQPQHF.

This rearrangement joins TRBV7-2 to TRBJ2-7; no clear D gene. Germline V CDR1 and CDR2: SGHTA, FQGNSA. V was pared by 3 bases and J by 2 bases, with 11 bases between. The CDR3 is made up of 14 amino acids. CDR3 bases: TGTGCCAGCAGCTTTTCTCAGGATGCCTACGAGCAGTACTTC. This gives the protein CASSFSQDAYEQYF.

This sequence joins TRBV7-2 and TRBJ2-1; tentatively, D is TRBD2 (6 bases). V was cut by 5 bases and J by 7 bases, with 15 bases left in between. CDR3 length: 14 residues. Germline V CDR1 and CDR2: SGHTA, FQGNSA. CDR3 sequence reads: CASSKGPGVNEQFF. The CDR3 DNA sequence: TGTGCCAGCAGCAAGGGCCCGGGGGTGAATGAGCAGTTCTTC.

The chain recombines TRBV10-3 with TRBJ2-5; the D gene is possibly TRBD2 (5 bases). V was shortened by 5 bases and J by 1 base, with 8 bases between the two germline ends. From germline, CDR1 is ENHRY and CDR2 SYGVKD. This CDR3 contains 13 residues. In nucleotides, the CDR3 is TGTGCCATCAGTCCAGAGGGCCAAGAGACCCAGTACTTC. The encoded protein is CAISPEGQETQYF.

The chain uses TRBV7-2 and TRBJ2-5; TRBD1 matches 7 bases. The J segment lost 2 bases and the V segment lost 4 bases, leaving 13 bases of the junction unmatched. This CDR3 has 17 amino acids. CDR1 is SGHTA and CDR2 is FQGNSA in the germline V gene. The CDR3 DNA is TGTGCCAGCAGCTACGCCCTCGACAGGGTGAGGCAAGAGACCCAGTACTTC. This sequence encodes CASSYALDRVRQETQYF.

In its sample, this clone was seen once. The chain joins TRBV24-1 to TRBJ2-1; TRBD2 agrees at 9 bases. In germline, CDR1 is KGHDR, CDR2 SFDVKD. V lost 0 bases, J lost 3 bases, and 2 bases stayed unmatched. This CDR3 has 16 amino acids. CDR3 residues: CATSDLSSGSYNEQFF. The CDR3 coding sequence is TGTGCCACCAGTGATTTGAGTAGCGGGAGCTACAATGAGCAGTTCTTC.

The CDR3 loop is CASGQGARGYTF. As DNA, the CDR3 is TGTGCCAGCGGACAGGGGGCTAGGGGCTACACCTTC. This chain joins TRBV2 and TRBJ1-2; TRBD1 agrees at 11 bases. The J segment lost 8 bases and the V segment lost 8 bases, leaving 4 bases of the junction unmatched. Per germline, CDR1 SNHLY and CDR2 FYNNEI. The CDR3 contains 12 residues.

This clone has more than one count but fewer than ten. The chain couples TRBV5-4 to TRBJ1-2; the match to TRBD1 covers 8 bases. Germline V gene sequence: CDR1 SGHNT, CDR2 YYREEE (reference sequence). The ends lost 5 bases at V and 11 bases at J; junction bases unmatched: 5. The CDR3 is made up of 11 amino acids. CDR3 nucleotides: TGTGCCAGCAGGGGGACAGGTCATTACACCTTC. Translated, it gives CASRGTGHYTF. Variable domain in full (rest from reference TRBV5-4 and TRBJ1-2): ETGVTQSPTHLIKTRGQQVTLRCSSQSGHNTVSWYQQALGQGPQFIFQYYREEENGRGNFPPRFSGLQFPNYSSELNVNALELDDSALYLCASRGTGHYTFGSGTRLTVV.

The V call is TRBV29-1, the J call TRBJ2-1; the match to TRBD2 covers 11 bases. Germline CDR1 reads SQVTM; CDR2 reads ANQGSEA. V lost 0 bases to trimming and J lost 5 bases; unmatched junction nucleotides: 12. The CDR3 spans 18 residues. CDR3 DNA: TGCAGCGTTGAAGATCTGATCACTAGCGGGAGCCCTAACAATGAGCAGTTCTTC. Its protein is CSVEDLITSGSPNNEQFF.

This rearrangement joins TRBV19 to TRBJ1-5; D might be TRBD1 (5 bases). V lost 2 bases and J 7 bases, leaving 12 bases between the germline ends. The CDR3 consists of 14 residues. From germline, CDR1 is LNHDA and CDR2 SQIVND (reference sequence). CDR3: CASSIRGLNQPQHF. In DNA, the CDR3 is TGTGCCAGTAGTATACGGGGGTTAAACCAGCCCCAGCATTTT.

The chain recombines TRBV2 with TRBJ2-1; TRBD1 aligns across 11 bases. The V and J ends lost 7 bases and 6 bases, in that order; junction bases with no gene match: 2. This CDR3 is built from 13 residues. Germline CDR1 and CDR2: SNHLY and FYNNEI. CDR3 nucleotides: TGTGCCAGCATGGACAGGGGGCTCAATGAGCAGTTCTTC. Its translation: CASMDRGLNEQFF.

The CDR3 nucleotides read TGCAGCGTTGAAGTCCCCAGGGGGCCGGCCTACGAGCAGTACTTC. Amino acid sequence: CSVEVPRGPAYEQYF. The genes are TRBV29-1 and TRBJ2-7; TRBD1 aligns across 8 bases. The CDR3 is made up of 15 amino acids. Per the germline V gene, CDR1 is SQVTM and CDR2 is ANQGSEA. Trimming at V came to 1 base and at J to 2 bases, leaving 7 bases not matched to a gene.

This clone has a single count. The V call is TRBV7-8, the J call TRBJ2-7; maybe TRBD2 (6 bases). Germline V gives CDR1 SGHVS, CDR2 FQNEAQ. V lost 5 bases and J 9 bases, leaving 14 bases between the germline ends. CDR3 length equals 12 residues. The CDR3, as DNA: TGTGCCAGCAGCCCTCCGGAGGGGCTGCAGTACTTC. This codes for CASSPPEGLQYF.